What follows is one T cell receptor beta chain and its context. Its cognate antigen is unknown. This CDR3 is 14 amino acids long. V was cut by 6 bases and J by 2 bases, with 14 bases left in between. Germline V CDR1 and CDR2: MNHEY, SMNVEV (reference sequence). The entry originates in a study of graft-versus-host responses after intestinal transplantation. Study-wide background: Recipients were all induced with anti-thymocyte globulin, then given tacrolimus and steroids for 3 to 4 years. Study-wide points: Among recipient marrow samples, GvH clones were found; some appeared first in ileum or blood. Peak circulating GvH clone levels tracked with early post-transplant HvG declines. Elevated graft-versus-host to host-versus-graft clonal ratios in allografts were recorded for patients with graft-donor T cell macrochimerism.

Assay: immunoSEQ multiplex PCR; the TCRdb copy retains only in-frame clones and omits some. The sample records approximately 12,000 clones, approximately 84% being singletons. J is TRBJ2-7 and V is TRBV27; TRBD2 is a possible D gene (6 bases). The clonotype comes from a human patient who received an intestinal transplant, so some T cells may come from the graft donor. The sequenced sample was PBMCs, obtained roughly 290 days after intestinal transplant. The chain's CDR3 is CASRTGTGAYEQYF. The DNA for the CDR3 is TGTGCCAGCAGAACCGGGACTGGGGCCTACGAGCAGTACTTC.